A selection of T cell receptor beta chains follows, all from one sample in a study of blood T cells in healthy people across ages. TCRdb analysed the 5' RACE reads with MiXCR anew, one entry per CDR3 protein. The table has approximately 670,000 distinct CDR3 sequences, 40% to 45% seen once. Sequenced input: blood. All receptors come from a man older than 75 in good health. The conserved cysteine and the conserved F or W are not part of the CDR3 here. Fields, in order: V gene, CDR3 protein.

V: TRBV27
CDR3: ATGSNTEAF

V: TRBV30
CDR3: AWSDRTEQY

V: TRBV5-1
CDR3: ASSLEEVETQY

V: TRBV6-2/TRBV6-3
CDR3: ASSTHDRGWTGELF

V: TRBV12-3/TRBV12-4
CDR3: ASRSTGSLTGELF

V: TRBV7-2
CDR3: ASSLVGQGGYNEQF

V: TRBV5-5
CDR3: ASSLSGGSLYGYT

V: TRBV9
CDR3: ASSVRQGRETQY

V: TRBV12-5
CDR3: ASGEGRMGKQF

V: TRBV12-3/TRBV12-4
CDR3: ASSLRGGEAF

V: TRBV20-1
CDR3: TIPRGGGSTDTQY

V: TRBV6-1
CDR3: ASSEAEGLNGYT

V: TRBV2
CDR3: AGSDGTGDTQY

V: TRBV3-1
CDR3: ASSQGLQGAGNEQF

V: TRBV12-3/TRBV12-4
CDR3: ASTQVSYTDTQY

V: TRBV3-1
CDR3: ASSQRGPQLFYEQY

V: TRBV7-2
CDR3: ASSFPGLNTEAF

V: TRBV7-9
CDR3: ASSSRTMNGDHGLEQY

V: TRBV7-2
CDR3: ASSPPASSDTQY

V: TRBV7-9
CDR3: ASSLVVGHLNSYNEQF

V: TRBV7-3
CDR3: ASSTGLAPDTQY

V: TRBV15
CDR3: ATSRGGTGYEQY

V: TRBV6-2/TRBV6-3
CDR3: ASSSHGDGGRRNEQF

V: TRBV20-1
CDR3: SARLEYFGSPLH

V: TRBV7-2
CDR3: ASNLLSAGGGETQY

V: TRBV27
CDR3: ASSFGQTRPTYEQY

V: TRBV20-1
CDR3: SAQDRADTQY

V: TRBV27
CDR3: ASSSTFSEVYGYT

V: TRBV7-9
CDR3: ASSLVRLAGGPREQY

V: TRBV7-2
CDR3: ASSPSPQGSYGYT

V: TRBV5-1
CDR3: ASSRRTDGGYT

V: TRBV6-2/TRBV6-3
CDR3: ASSQHGTGVYEQY

V: TRBV2
CDR3: ASSPRQTGRTEAF

V: TRBV20-1
CDR3: SASGRGYYGYT

V: TRBV12-3/TRBV12-4
CDR3: ASILSGTSTGELF

V: TRBV4-2
CDR3: ASSSRQGIDEQF

V: TRBV7-9
CDR3: ASSLARPEAF

V: TRBV27
CDR3: ASSLTLDYYNEQF

V: TRBV7-3
CDR3: ASSSRDRGAKNIQY

V: TRBV7-2
CDR3: ASNSRGQGCGYT

V: TRBV2
CDR3: ASSGQGAKQETQY

V: TRBV2
CDR3: ASRRGVAETQY

V: TRBV24-1
CDR3: ATSDFSTSGKQY

V: TRBV6-5
CDR3: ASSHRGYGYT

V: TRBV2
CDR3: ASRDRGRTGKSPLH

V: TRBV15
CDR3: ATSGTGAYYEQY